This T cell receptor beta chain emerged from a study of T cell repertoires in ileal Crohn's disease. Study summary: Median disease duration was 7.9 years; 35% to 45% smoked at surgery. Overall study results and limits: Mucosal expansions were suggested to be mainly CD8 T cells. Clonal expansions were more frequent in active smokers than non-smokers at surgery.

As regards this clone: Antigen unknown.

Clones were read by immunoSEQ multiplex PCR, and TCRdb kept only the in-frame ones, dropping some. The table shows about 6,600 clones, with approximately 82% occurring only once. Time point meaning: inflamed ileum from the surgical specimen. The germline CDR1 and CDR2 sequences are ENHRY and SYGVKD. Trimming at V came to 5 bases and at J to 0 bases, leaving 9 bases not matched to a gene. CDR3 length equals 17 residues. Source material: ileal tissue. The clonotype originates from an adult with Crohn's disease. The V and J genes are TRBV10-3 and TRBJ2-1; 8 positions match TRBD2. CDR3 nucleotide sequence: TGTGCCATCAGTCCCTTTAGCGGGGCCAGCTCCTACAATGAGCAGTTCTTC. Its translation: CAISPFSGASSYNEQFF.